This T cell receptor (beta chain) originates from a study of CD8+ T cells in alopecia areata. Extracted RNA was reverse transcribed, and the resulting cDNA served as sequencing template. The table came from immunoSEQ multiplex PCR; TCRdb's copy has only in-frame clones and leaves some out. Of 210,000 or so clones in the sample, approximately 65% were seen once. Treatment noted: oral pan-JAK inhibitor, 5-10 mg twice daily. The CDR3 consists of 12 residues. Germline CDR1 reads SQVTM; CDR2 reads ANQGSEA. Deletions cut 7 bases from V and 1 base from J, with 10 bases between. This chain links TRBV29-1 with TRBJ1-1, with TRBD1 as a possible D gene (5 bases). Material: CD4+ T cells sorted from blood, obtained at week 44, from a patient treated with tofacitinib. The clonotype comes from a human donor with alopecia areata. For the CDR3, the DNA is TGCAGCGCAATAGGACAGAACACTGAAGCTTTCTTT. Translating gives CSAIGQNTEAFF.